This T cell receptor (beta chain) is drawn from a study of blood T cell repertoires in COVID-19. About the research overall: PBMCs, B-cell-depleted T cells, or T cells provided the cDNA or gDNA that made up the material.

Per germline, CDR1 SGHRS and CDR2 YFSETQ. This CDR3 has 15 amino acids. V dropped 0 bases and J dropped 0; count of bases not matched to a gene: 0. Libraries were prepared by immunoSEQ multiplex PCR; TCRdb keeps only in-frame clonotypes and omits some of them. Counted here are 200,000 to 250,000 clones, nearly 90% occurring once; the ten biggest clones make up roughly 16%. Grouping used clinical history reported by participants in a survey and questionnaire. Before they entered the study, exposed participants had met a COVID-19 case within 2 weeks. This receptor was taken from a man aged 30 to 39 who had been exposed to COVID-19. The sample consisted of PBMCs or T cells enriched from blood (not recorded which). The rearrangement links TRBV5-1 to TRBJ1-3; 7 nucleotides line up with TRBD1. In DNA, the CDR3 is TGCGCCAGCAGCTTGGGGGACAGCTCTGGAAACACCATATATTTT. As protein: CASSLGDSSGNTIYF.